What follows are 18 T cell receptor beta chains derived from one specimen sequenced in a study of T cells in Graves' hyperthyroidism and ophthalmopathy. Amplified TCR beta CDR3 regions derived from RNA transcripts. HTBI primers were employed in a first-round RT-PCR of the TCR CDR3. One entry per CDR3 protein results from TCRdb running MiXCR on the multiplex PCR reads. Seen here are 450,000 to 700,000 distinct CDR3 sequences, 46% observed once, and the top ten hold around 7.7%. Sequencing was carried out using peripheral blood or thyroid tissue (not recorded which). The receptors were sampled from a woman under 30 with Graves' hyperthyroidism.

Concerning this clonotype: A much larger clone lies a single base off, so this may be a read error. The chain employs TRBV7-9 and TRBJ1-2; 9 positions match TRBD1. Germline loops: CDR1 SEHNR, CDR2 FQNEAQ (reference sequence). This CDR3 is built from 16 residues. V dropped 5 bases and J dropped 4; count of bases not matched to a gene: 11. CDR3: CASSALPTGGFYGYTF. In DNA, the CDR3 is TGTGCCAGCAGCGCCCTTCCCACAGGGGGCTTCTATGGCTACACCTTC.

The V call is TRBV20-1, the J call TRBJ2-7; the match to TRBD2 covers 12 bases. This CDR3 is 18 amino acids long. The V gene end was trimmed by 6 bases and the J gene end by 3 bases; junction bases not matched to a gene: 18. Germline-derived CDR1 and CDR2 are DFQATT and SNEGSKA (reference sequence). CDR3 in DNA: TGCAGTGCCCTATTGGGGGGGGCGGGACTAGCGGGTTTCTACGAGCAGTACTTC. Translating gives CSALLGGAGLAGFYEQYF.

CDR3 protein: CDNSWGSDEKLFF. As DNA, the CDR3 is TGTGACAACAGCTGGGGGTCGGATGAAAAACTGTTTTTT. The rearrangement uses TRBV11-1 and TRBJ1-4; D might be TRBD1 (5 bases). The CDR3 is made up of 13 amino acids. Per the germline V gene, CDR1 is SGHAT and CDR2 is FQDESV (reference sequence).

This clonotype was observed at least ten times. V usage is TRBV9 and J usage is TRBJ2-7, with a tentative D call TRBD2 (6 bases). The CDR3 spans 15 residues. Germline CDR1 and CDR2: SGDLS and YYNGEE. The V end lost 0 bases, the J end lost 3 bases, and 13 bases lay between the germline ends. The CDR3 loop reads CASSVGEARHYEQYF. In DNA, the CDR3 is TGTGCCAGCAGCGTAGGGGAGGCTCGCCACTACGAGCAGTACTTC.

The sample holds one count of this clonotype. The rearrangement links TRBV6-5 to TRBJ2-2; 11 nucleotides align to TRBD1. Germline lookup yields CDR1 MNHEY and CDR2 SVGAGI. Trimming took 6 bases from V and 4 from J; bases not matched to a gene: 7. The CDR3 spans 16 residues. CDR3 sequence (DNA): TGTGCCAGCAGCGCGGGGACAGGGGGAATCACCGGGGAGCTGTTTTTT. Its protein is CASSAGTGGITGELFF.

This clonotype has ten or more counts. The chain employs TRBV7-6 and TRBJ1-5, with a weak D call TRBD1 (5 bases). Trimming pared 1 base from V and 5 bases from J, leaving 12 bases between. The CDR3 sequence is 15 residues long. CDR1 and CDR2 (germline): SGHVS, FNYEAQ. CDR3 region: CASSLDGREHQPQHF. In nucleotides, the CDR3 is TGTGCCAGCAGCTTAGACGGCAGGGAGCATCAGCCCCAGCATTTT.

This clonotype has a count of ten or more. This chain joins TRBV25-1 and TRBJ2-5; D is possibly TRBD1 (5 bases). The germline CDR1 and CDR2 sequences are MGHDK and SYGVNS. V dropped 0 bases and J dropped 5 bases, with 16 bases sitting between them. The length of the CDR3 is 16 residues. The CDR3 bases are TGTGCCAGCAGTGAATATCAATTAGGCAGGGCCGAGACCCAGTACTTC. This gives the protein CASSEYQLGRAETQYF.

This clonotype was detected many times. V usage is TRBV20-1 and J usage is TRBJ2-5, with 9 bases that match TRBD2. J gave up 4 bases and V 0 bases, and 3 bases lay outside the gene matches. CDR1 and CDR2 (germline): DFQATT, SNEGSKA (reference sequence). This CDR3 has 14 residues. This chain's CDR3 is CSARDPAGGETQYF. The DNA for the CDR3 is TGCAGTGCTAGAGACCCAGCGGGAGGAGAGACCCAGTACTTC.

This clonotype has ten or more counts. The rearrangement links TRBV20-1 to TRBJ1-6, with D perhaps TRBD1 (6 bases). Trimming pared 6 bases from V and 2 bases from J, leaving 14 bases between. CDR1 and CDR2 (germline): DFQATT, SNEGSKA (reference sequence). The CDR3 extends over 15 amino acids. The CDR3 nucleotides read TGCAGTGCCTTAAACCGGGACACCTATAATTCACCCCTCCACTTT. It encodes CSALNRDTYNSPLHF.

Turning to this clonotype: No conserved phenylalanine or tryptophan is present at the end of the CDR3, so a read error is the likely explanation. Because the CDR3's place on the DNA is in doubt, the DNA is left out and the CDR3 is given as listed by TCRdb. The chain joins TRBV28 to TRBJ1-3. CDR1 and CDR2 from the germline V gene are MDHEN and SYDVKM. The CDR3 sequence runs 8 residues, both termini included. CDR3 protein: CASSYAGG.

Written as DNA, the CDR3 is TGTGCCACCAGCAGGATGGGGCTTGGAAACACCATATATTTT. It specifies CATSRMGLGNTIYF. The gene calls are TRBV15 and TRBJ1-3; possibly TRBD1 for D (5 bases). Trimming removed 3 bases at V and 3 bases at J, with 9 bases between. CDR3 size: 14 residues. Germline V CDR1 and CDR2: LNHNV, YYDKDF (reference sequence).

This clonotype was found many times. CDR3 region: CASAGLETQYF. As DNA, the CDR3 is TGCGCCAGCGCAGGGTTGGAGACCCAGTACTTC. The chain carries TRBV5-1 and TRBJ2-5; a possible D gene is TRBD1 (5 bases). V lost 7 bases and J 5 bases, leaving 9 bases between the germline ends. The CDR3 runs 11 residues. Germline assignment: CDR1 SGHRS and CDR2 YFSETQ.

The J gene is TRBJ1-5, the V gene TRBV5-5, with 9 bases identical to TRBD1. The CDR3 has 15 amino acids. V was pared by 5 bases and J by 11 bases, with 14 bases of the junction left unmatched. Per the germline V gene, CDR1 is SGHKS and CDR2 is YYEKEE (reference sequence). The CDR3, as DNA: TGTGCCAGCAGTCCGGGACAGGGAATCCAAGAGACCCAGCATTTT. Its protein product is CASSPGQGIQETQHF.

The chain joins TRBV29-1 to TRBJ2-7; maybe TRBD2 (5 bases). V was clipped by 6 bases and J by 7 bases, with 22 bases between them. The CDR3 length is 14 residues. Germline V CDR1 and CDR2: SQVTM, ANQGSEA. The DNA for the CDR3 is TGCAGCGTAGACCTGGACTCCCAGGCTGAGGAGCAGTACTTC. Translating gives CSVDLDSQAEEQYF.

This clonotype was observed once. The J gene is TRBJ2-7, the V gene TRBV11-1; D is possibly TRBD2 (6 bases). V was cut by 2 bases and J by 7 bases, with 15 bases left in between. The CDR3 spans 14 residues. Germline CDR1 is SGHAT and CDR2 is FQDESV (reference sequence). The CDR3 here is CASSLLTSTNEQYF. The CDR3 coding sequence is TGTGCCAGCAGCTTACTGACTAGTACCAATGAGCAGTACTTC.

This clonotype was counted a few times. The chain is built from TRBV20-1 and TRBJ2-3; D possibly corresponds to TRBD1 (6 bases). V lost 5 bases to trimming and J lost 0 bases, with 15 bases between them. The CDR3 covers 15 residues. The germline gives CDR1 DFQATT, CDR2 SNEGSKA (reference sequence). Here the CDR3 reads CSADQGYASTDTQYF. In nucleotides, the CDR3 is TGCAGTGCTGATCAGGGGTATGCTAGCACAGATACGCAGTATTTT.

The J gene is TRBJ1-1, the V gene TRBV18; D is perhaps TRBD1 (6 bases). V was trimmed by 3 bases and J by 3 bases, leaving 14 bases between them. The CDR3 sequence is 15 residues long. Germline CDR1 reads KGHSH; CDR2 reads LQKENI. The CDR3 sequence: CASSPSNRDHTEAFF. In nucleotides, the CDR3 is TGTGCCAGCTCACCTAGTAACAGGGATCACACTGAAGCTTTCTTT.

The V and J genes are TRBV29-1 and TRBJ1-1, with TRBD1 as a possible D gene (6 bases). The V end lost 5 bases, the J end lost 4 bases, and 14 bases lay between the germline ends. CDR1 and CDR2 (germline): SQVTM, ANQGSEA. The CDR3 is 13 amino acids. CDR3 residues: CSVTTEGGTEAFF. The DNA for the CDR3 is TGCAGCGTTACGACTGAGGGGGGCACTGAAGCTTTCTTT.